A selection of T cell receptor beta chains follows, all from one sample in a study of T-cell memory formation after mild COVID-19. TCRdb re-analysed the 5' RACE reads in MiXCR, keeping a single row per CDR3 protein. The sample carries roughly 480,000 distinct CDR3 sequences, around a quarter recorded once. Sequenced material: PBMCs or a T cell subset sorted from them (not recorded which). These receptor sequences come from an adult woman who had mild COVID-19 (a few samples of this study predate the infection). Cell type and time point are not known. Each CDR3 is given with its conserved first and last residue. Each record gives: V gene, J gene, CDR3 length, D gene, clone size, CDR3 DNA, CDR3 protein. D genes are given only for firm matches. Expanded clones are given a class, and other clones once, few, many or no size at all.

TRBV7-9	TRBJ1-4	17	.	.	TGTGCCAGCAGCTTAGTTGGTGGGGCTGGGGCTAATGAAAAACTGTTTTTT	CASSLVGGAGANEKLFF
TRBV18	TRBJ2-2	17	TRBD1	.	TGTGCCAGCTCACCCAGATTAGGACAGGAAGGCCCCGGGGAGCTGTTTTTT	CASSPRLGQEGPGELFF
TRBV7-9	TRBJ2-4	15	.	few	TGTGCCAGCAGCTCGGAATGGGGGCGGGAAAACATTCAGTACTTC	CASSSEWGRENIQYF
TRBV4-2	TRBJ2-7	16	TRBD1	.	TGTGCCAGCAGCCAACGCAGGGGGAACCCCTCCTACGAGCAGTACTTC	CASSQRRGNPSYEQYF
TRBV18	TRBJ2-1	14	.	.	TGTGCCAGCTCACCTAGGGGGTTTAACGATGAGCAGTTCTTC	CASSPRGFNDEQFF
TRBV11-2	TRBJ1-2	13	.	.	TGTGCCAGCAGCTTAACGGGGATGAATGGCTACACCTTC	CASSLTGMNGYTF
TRBV11-2	TRBJ1-5	16	.	.	TGTGCCAGCAGCTTAGAGGGCGCCAATAGCAATCAGCCCCAGCATTTT	CASSLEGANSNQPQHF
TRBV20-1	TRBJ2-7	15	TRBD1	few	TGCAGTGCTAGAGATAGGGGACAGGGGTTAATCGAGCAGTACTTC	CSARDRGQGLIEQYF
TRBV7-2	TRBJ2-2	14	TRBD1	few	TGTGCCAGGGGGGGACAGGGGAAGAGCGGGGAGCTGTTTTTT	CARGGQGKSGELFF
TRBV7-9	TRBJ1-1	14	.	.	TGTGCCAGCAGTCCCCCTTCAGGGGAAACTGAAGCTTTCTTT	CASSPPSGETEAFF
TRBV5-4	TRBJ2-7	15	TRBD2	.	TGTGCCAGCAGCCCCCGGGGGGGGTCGGGCTACGAGCAGTACTTC	CASSPRGGSGYEQYF
TRBV29-1	TRBJ1-1	15	.	.	TGCAGCGTTGAAGCTTCAACCAGGAGGAACACTGAAGCTTTCTTT	CSVEASTRRNTEAFF
TRBV7-9	TRBJ2-5	15	TRBD2	.	TGTGCCAGCAGCTACGGACTAGCGGGGCAAGAGACCCAGTACTTC	CASSYGLAGQETQYF
TRBV15	TRBJ2-5	14	.	few	TGTGCCACCAGCAGAGACAGACTGCCGGGGACCCAGTACTTC	CATSRDRLPGTQYF
TRBV7-2	TRBJ2-1	16	TRBD2	once	TGTGCCAGCAGCATAGAGCGGGAGGTGGTCTACAATGAGCAGTTCTTC	CASSIEREVVYNEQFF
TRBV20-1	TRBJ2-3	14	.	few	TGCAGTGCTAGGAGTCAGGAGAACACAGATACGCAGTATTTT	CSARSQENTDTQYF
TRBV3-1	TRBJ2-7	14	.	few	TGTGCCAGCAGCCAAGATAACAGGGGAGGCGAGCAGTACTTC	CASSQDNRGGEQYF
TRBV7-3	TRBJ2-7	15	TRBD1	once	TGTGCCAGCAGTCTCATGACAGGGGGCTCCTACGAGCAGTACTTC	CASSLMTGGSYEQYF
TRBV15	TRBJ1-5	15	.	.	TGTGCCACCAGCAGGGACCGCTCGCAGGGACAGCCCCAGCATTTT	CATSRDRSQGQPQHF
TRBV12-3/TRBV12-4	TRBJ2-6	15	.	few	TGTGCCAGCAGTGACTCTACAGGTGCGGTCAACGTCCTGACTTTC	CASSDSTGAVNVLTF
TRBV12-3/TRBV12-4	TRBJ1-1	15	.	few	TGTGCCAGCAGTTTCTTCCGGGGGTTAAGCACTGAAGCTTTCTTT	CASSFFRGLSTEAFF
TRBV5-1	TRBJ1-6	16	TRBD1	few	TGCGCCAGCAGCGTGACAGGGCCACCTTATAATTCACCCCTCCACTTT	CASSVTGPPYNSPLHF
TRBV7-8	TRBJ1-1	13	.	.	TGTGCCAGCAGCTTAGGCAGAGAGGGAGAAGCTTTCTTT	CASSLGREGEAFF
TRBV20-1	TRBJ2-2	14	.	few	TGCAGTGCTACGCCGGGGGCGAAGGACGGGGAGCTGTTTTTT	CSATPGAKDGELFF
TRBV29-1	TRBJ2-1	14	.	few	TGCAGCGTTGAAGGGTGGACAGCCTACAATGAGCAGTTCTTC	CSVEGWTAYNEQFF
TRBV7-9	TRBJ2-5	16	TRBD2	few	TGTGCCAGCAGCTTAAGGCCAGCGGGGGTCAAAGAGACCCAGTACTTC	CASSLRPAGVKETQYF
TRBV7-6	TRBJ2-3	15	.	few	TGTGCCAGCAGCCGTCTGGGGGGCGGCACAGATACGCAGTATTTT	CASSRLGGGTDTQYF
TRBV7-8	TRBJ1-6	14	.	few	TGTGCCAGCAGCTTGAACGTCGTTGGTTCACCCCTCCACTTT	CASSLNVVGSPLHF
TRBV4-1	TRBJ2-5	17	TRBD1	.	TGCGCCAGCAGCCAAGGGTATAGGGGGCTCCTCCAAGAGACCCAGTACTTC	CASSQGYRGLLQETQYF
TRBV15	TRBJ2-7	15	TRBD1	.	TGTGCCACCAGCAGGCCCCGGACAGGGGCCCACGAGCAGTACTTC	CATSRPRTGAHEQYF
TRBV9	TRBJ2-5	14	TRBD2	.	TGTGCCAGCAGCGTAGCTAGCGGAGAAGAGACCCAGTACTTC	CASSVASGEETQYF
TRBV20-1	TRBJ2-1	15	TRBD2	.	TGCAGTGCTAGAGTAGCGGGAGCTATCTACAATGAGCAGTTCTTC	CSARVAGAIYNEQFF
TRBV7-9	TRBJ1-1	18	.	.	TGTGCCAGCAGCTTAGGTTCGTTGTCAGGGGAAATGAACACTGAAGCTTTCTTT	CASSLGSLSGEMNTEAFF
TRBV4-2	TRBJ2-1	15	TRBD2	.	TGTGCCAGCAGATCAACTAGCGGCCCTTACAATGAGCAGTTCTTC	CASRSTSGPYNEQFF
TRBV5-1	TRBJ2-2	15	TRBD2	few	TGCGCCAGCAGCTTGGTAGCGGGACGGTCCGGGGAGCTGTTTTTT	CASSLVAGRSGELFF
TRBV5-6	TRBJ2-5	18	.	many	TGTGCCAGCAGCATCAGTTCGGGACACGATTTGGTGATGGCGACCCAGTACTTC	CASSISSGHDLVMATQYF
TRBV2	TRBJ2-1	15	.	few	TGTGCCAGCAGTGTACAGGGGGGGTCCTACAATGAGCAGTTCTTC	CASSVQGGSYNEQFF
TRBV24-1	TRBJ2-1	17	TRBD2	.	TGTGCCACCAGTGACCCTAGGACTAGCGGGAGATTGGATGAGCAGTTCTTC	CATSDPRTSGRLDEQFF
TRBV20-1	TRBJ2-1	13	.	.	TGCAGTGCTAGATCGACTACCCAGTATGAGCAGTTCTTC	CSARSTTQYEQFF
TRBV7-2	TRBJ1-2	13	.	.	TGTGCCAGCAGCCAAGGGGTCGCCTATGGCTACACCTTC	CASSQGVAYGYTF
TRBV7-8	TRBJ2-7	15	.	.	TGTGCCAGCAGCGAACAGGGTCGGTTGGGGAACGAGCAGTACTTC	CASSEQGRLGNEQYF
TRBV18	TRBJ2-1	18	.	few	TGTGCCAGCTCACCGTTATACGAGGCCGACTTCTCCTACAATGAGCAGTTCTTC	CASSPLYEADFSYNEQFF
TRBV5-1	TRBJ2-3	12	.	.	TGCGCCAGCAGTCACGACAGAGATACGCAGTATTTT	CASSHDRDTQYF
TRBV6-6	TRBJ2-7	14	TRBD1	.	TGTGCCAGCACACAGGGGCTGTCACCCCCCTGGGAGTACTTC	CASTQGLSPPWEYF
TRBV7-8	TRBJ2-7	15	TRBD1	.	TGTGCCAGCAGCCCAAGGGGACAGAGCTCCTACGAGCAGTACTTC	CASSPRGQSSYEQYF
TRBV4-1	TRBJ2-1	16	TRBD2	few	TGCGCCAGCAGCCGACTAGCGGGGGTCCTTTACAATGAGCAGTTCTTC	CASSRLAGVLYNEQFF
TRBV6-1	TRBJ2-1	15	TRBD1	few	TGTGCCAGCAGTTTCCGACAGGGGAACTACAATGAGCAGTTCTTC	CASSFRQGNYNEQFF
TRBV7-9	TRBJ2-1	15	TRBD2	.	TGTGCCAGCAGCTCGGGACTAGCGGGAGTAAGTGAGCAGTTCTTC	CASSSGLAGVSEQFF
TRBV7-3	TRBJ2-1	16	.	.	TGTGCCAGCAGCTTAGGGCAGCCCCGAGCCCACAATGAGCAGTTCTTC	CASSLGQPRAHNEQFF
TRBV11-2	TRBJ1-4	14	.	.	TGTGCCAGCAGCCCCGGGACGCAGAATGAAAAACTGTTTTTT	CASSPGTQNEKLFF